The TCR beta chain described here comes from a study of shared T cell receptors in the human thymus. Some clones are missing from TCRdb's copy, which holds only in-frame ones; the method was immunoSEQ multiplex PCR. This table holds hundreds of thousands of clones, approximately 89% found once. Germline assignment: CDR1 SGHRS and CDR2 YFSETQ. The CDR3 is 13 amino acids. Trimming removed 7 bases from V and 3 bases from J, with 14 bases in between. The sample also formed part of further work on human thymus T cells. As that report states: Among the donors, all were healthy Finnish infants having corrective surgery for congenital heart defects. Thymus tissue was removed during corrective cardiac surgery.

This clonotype originated in a boy in the first two years of life with a congenital heart defect. This chain joins TRBV5-1 and TRBJ2-7, with a possible D match to TRBD1 (5 bases). Sequencing input: thymocytes. The DNA for the CDR3 is TGCGCCAGCTCCGGCAGGGCCGGCTACGAGCAGTACTTC. Residues: CASSGRAGYEQYF.